Below are 10 T cell receptor beta chains sequenced from a single sample in a study of T cells after yellow fever vaccination. Each CDR3 protein gets one entry after TCRdb re-called the 5' RACE reads with MiXCR. Found here are 450,000 to 600,000 distinct CDR3 sequences, around 17% of them singletons; the top ten hold 17%. This specimen consisted of PBMCs, obtained roughly 5 days after the first yellow fever vaccination. The receptors were gathered from a man in his late teens or twenties who received the YFV17D yellow fever vaccine.

This clonotype came up a few times. The rearrangement uses TRBV20-1 and TRBJ2-1; 8 positions match TRBD2. V lost 5 bases to trimming and J lost 6 bases; unmatched junction nucleotides: 12. CDR1 is DFQATT and CDR2 is SNEGSKA in the germline V gene (reference sequence). CDR3 length equals 15 residues. Here the CDR3 DNA reads TGCAGTGCTCAAGATTCGGGGGGGGGCCGCAATGAGCAGTTCTTC. This translates into CSAQDSGGGRNEQFF.

The CDR3 loop reads CASSLPPAAYNEQFF. The DNA for the CDR3 is TGTGCCAGCAGTTTACCCCCAGCCGCCTACAATGAGCAGTTCTTC. J is TRBJ2-1 and V is TRBV27; D gene unclear. Deletions cut 2 bases from V and 2 bases from J, with 10 bases between. The germline V gene has CDR1 MNHEY and CDR2 SMNVEV (reference sequence). The CDR3 has 15 residues.

This clonotype was observed a few times. This rearrangement joins TRBV4-1 to TRBJ2-1; 9 bases map to TRBD2. Germline trimming cut 3 bases from V and 10 bases from J; bases unmatched to any gene: 7. Germline V gene sequence: CDR1 MGHRA, CDR2 YSYEKL. This CDR3 region has 14 residues. The CDR3 here is CASSQGTSWGEQFF. CDR3 sequence (DNA): TGCGCCAGCAGCCAGGGGACTAGCTGGGGCGAGCAGTTCTTC.

This clonotype was counted only a few times. V and J are TRBV7-2 and TRBJ1-2, with D possibly TRBD1 on 5 matching bases. V lost 9 bases to trimming and J lost 4 bases, with 15 bases between them. Germline CDR1 SGHTA, CDR2 FQGNSA. The CDR3 extends over 13 amino acids. CDR3 nucleotide sequence: TGTGCCAGTAGCCGTGACAGTTTCTATGGCTACACCTTC. Amino acid sequence: CASSRDSFYGYTF.

V and J are TRBV14 and TRBJ1-6; 8 positions match TRBD1. V lost 5 bases to trimming and J lost 10 bases; unmatched junction nucleotides: 7. The CDR3 contains 14 residues. Per the germline V gene, CDR1 is SGHDN and CDR2 is FVKESK. Here the CDR3 DNA reads TGTGCCAGCAGCTACCAGGGGGCGAGGTCACCCCTCCACTTT. Translating gives CASSYQGARSPLHF. The entire variable domain, with the rest obtained from reference TRBV14 and TRBJ1-6, is as follows: EAGVTQFPSHSVIEKGQTVTLRCDPISGHDNLYWYRRVMGKEIKFLLHFVKESKQDESGMPNNRFLAERTGGTYSTLKVQPAELEDSGVYFCASSYQGARSPLHFGNGTRLTVT.

This clonotype was seen at least ten times. CDR3 bases: TGTGCCAGCAGTCCCAGGACAGGGGACCACGGGGCCAACGTCCTGACTTTC. Translation gives CASSPRTGDHGANVLTF. J is TRBJ2-6 and V is TRBV12-3 or TRBV12-4, with TRBD1 matching 9 bases. The V segment lost 5 bases and the J segment 4 bases; nucleotides outside the gene matches: 9. This CDR3 has 17 residues.

This clonotype was observed a few times. The V and J genes are TRBV6-1 and TRBJ2-7; TRBD1 agrees at 9 bases. V lost 7 bases to trimming and J lost 5 bases; unmatched junction nucleotides: 18. The CDR3 runs 17 residues. The germline V gene encodes CDR1 MNHNS and CDR2 SASEGT. The CDR3 region is CASTFSPGDREWDEQYV. In DNA, the CDR3 is TGTGCCAGCACCTTCTCCCCAGGGGACAGGGAATGGGACGAGCAGTACGTC.

This clonotype was found a few times. The J gene is TRBJ1-2, the V gene TRBV7-2, with 7 bases identical to TRBD1. The CDR3 is 13 residues long. Germline-derived CDR1 and CDR2 are SGHTA and FQGNSA. V gave up 5 bases and J gave up 6 bases; unmatched junction bases: 6. The CDR3 protein is CASSADRRHGYTF. The CDR3 nucleotides read TGTGCCAGCAGCGCGGACAGGAGACATGGCTACACCTTC.

On this clonotype: One end of the junction varies from germline; a read error may be responsible. The chain uses TRBV12-3 or TRBV12-4 and TRBJ2-7; 7 positions match TRBD1. This CDR3 has 15 amino acids. The CDR3 DNA reads TGTGCTAGCAGGAACCGGGACAGACTCCGCTACGAGCAGTACTTC. Translated, it gives CASRNRDRLRYEQYF.

The gene calls are TRBV28 and TRBJ2-4, with 7 bases identical to TRBD2. The germline V gene encodes CDR1 MDHEN and CDR2 SYDVKM. This CDR3 comprises 14 residues. With 2 bases clipped from V and 3 bases from J, the junction kept 1 base outside the gene matches. In DNA form, the CDR3 reads TGTGCCAGCAGTTTAGCGGGGGTCAAAAACATTCAGTACTTC. It is translated as CASSLAGVKNIQYF.